These 29 T cell receptor beta chains share one sample of origin, sequenced in a study of T cell responses to AZD1222 COVID-19 vaccine (dated by TCRdb to the early 2020s). The receptor library was made with the immunoSEQ multiplex PCR assay. TCRdb provides this immuneACCESS table in a form limited to in-frame rearrangements. Some clones are lacking; in checked studies, under half of them reflect an unresolved V gene, and why the rest are absent is not known. The table for this sample lists 150,000 to 200,000 clones; about 92% of them were counted only once. The top ten constitute 1% to 1.5% of the sample. The time point label for this specimen denotes: baseline before first vaccination. This material consisted of peripheral blood, taken on day 0 of AZD1222 vaccination. These receptors all stem from an adult in good health.

The chain uses TRBV3-1 (or the pseudogene TRBV3-2) and TRBJ1-2, with TRBD1 as a possible D gene (5 bases). The CDR3 consists of 15 residues. Trimming took off 5 bases at V and 0 bases at J, with 13 bases between the two ends. CDR1 is LGHDT and CDR2 is YNNKEL in the germline V gene (reference sequence). The CDR3 bases are TGTGCCAGCAGCAGACGACAGATAGCTAACTATGGCTACACCTTC. The encoded protein is CASSRRQIANYGYTF.

The chain uses TRBV2 and TRBJ1-5; TRBD1 is a possible D gene (6 bases). Trimming took off 2 bases at V and 6 bases at J, with 11 bases between the two ends. The germline gives CDR1 SNHLY, CDR2 FYNNEI. This CDR3 has 14 amino acids. The CDR3 reads CASSERGAAQPQHF. The DNA for the CDR3 is TGTGCCAGCAGTGAACGGGGGGCGGCTCAGCCCCAGCATTTT.

The V gene is TRBV7-2, the J gene TRBJ1-1; D not certain. Germline CDR1 SGHTA, CDR2 FQGNSA. Trimming removed 1 base at V and 1 base at J, with 13 bases between. This CDR3 region has 16 residues. The CDR3 nucleotides are TGTGCCAGCAGCTTAGTGTCCGGACGTACGAACACTGAAGCTTTCTTT. Translation gives CASSLVSGRTNTEAFF.

This clone was seen just once. The chain combines TRBV10-3 with TRBJ1-1; D is possibly TRBD1 (6 bases). The CDR3 consists of 14 residues. Germline CDR1 reads ENHRY; CDR2 reads SYGVKD. The V end was cut by 2 bases, the J end by 4 bases, with 11 bases between. This chain's CDR3 is CAISEEVGGTEAFF. CDR3 nucleotide sequence: TGTGCCATCAGTGAGGAGGTAGGGGGCACTGAAGCTTTCTTT.

This chain joins TRBV28 and TRBJ2-5, with 7 bases fitting TRBD1. Trimming cost V 5 bases and J 5 bases; bases outside gene matches: 11. The CDR3 is 15 residues long. Germline-derived CDR1 and CDR2 are MDHEN and SYDVKM. CDR3 loop: CASSPQTGNGETQYF. The CDR3 DNA follows: TGTGCCAGCAGTCCGCAGACAGGGAACGGCGAGACCCAGTACTTC. Full variable domain (remainder filled in from reference TRBV28 and TRBJ2-5): DVKVTQSSRYLVKRTGEKVFLECVQDMDHENMFWYRQDPGLGLRLIYFSYDVKMKEKGDIPEGYSVSREKKERFSLILESASTNQTSMYLCASSPQTGNGETQYFGPGTRLLVL.

The CDR3 DNA follows: TGTGCCACCGGACAGGACGCAACTAATGAAAAACTGTTTTTT. Translation gives CATGQDATNEKLFF. The chain has TRBV15 and TRBJ1-4; 7 bases line up with TRBD1. V was clipped by 8 bases and J by 0 bases; unmatched bases: 3. The CDR3 contains 14 residues. From germline, CDR1 is LNHNV and CDR2 YYDKDF (reference sequence).

The chain links TRBV6-5 to TRBJ1-2, with 7 positions matching TRBD1. V dropped 6 bases and J dropped 8; count of bases not matched to a gene: 3. The CDR3 loop spans 11 amino acids. The V gene's germline CDR1 is MNHEY and CDR2 SVGAGI. The CDR3 reads CASRRGQGYTF. CDR3 DNA sequence: TGTGCCAGCAGGAGGGGGCAGGGCTACACCTTC.

The V and J genes are TRBV28 and TRBJ1-2; 9 bases fit TRBD1. Trimming removed 6 bases from V and 4 bases from J; junction bases left unmatched: 6. CDR1 is MDHEN, CDR2 SYDVKM, per germline. This CDR3 is 14 amino acids long. The CDR3 bases are TGTGCCAGCAGGCCCGGGACAGGGCCCTATGGCTACACCTTC. Amino acids: CASRPGTGPYGYTF.

The V and J genes are TRBV5-1 and TRBJ1-5, with a possible D match to TRBD1 (5 bases). The germline V gene has CDR1 SGHRS and CDR2 YFSETQ. Trimming pared 0 bases from V and 0 bases from J, leaving 7 bases between. This CDR3 is built from 15 residues. CDR3 in amino acids: CASSLAGLSNQPQHF. Written as DNA, the CDR3 is TGCGCCAGCAGCTTGGCAGGGCTTAGCAATCAGCCCCAGCATTTT.

V gene TRBV4-3 combines with J gene TRBJ1-2; tentative D call: TRBD1 (5 bases). With 0 bases removed from V and 2 bases from J, the gap between germline ends came to 13 bases. The CDR3 spans 16 residues. From germline, CDR1 is LGHNA and CDR2 YSLEER. The CDR3 region is CASSQERLGANYGYTF. In DNA form, the CDR3 reads TGCGCCAGCAGCCAAGAACGTTTAGGGGCCAACTATGGCTACACCTTC.

V and J are TRBV28 and TRBJ2-4; no clear D. Between the trimmed V and J ends, which lost 7 bases and 1 base, there was a span of 11 bases. The CDR3 has 14 residues. CDR1 and CDR2 (germline): MDHEN, SYDVKM. The CDR3 DNA reads as TGTGCCAGCAACCCCCATGGGGCCAAAAACATTCAGTACTTC. Its protein is CASNPHGAKNIQYF.

The rearrangement joins TRBV30 to TRBJ1-1, with 7 bases matching TRBD1. The J segment lost 0 bases and the V segment lost 5 bases, leaving 3 bases of the junction unmatched. The CDR3 extends over 13 amino acids. Germline CDR1 GTSNPN, CDR2 SVGIG (reference sequence). The CDR3 DNA reads TGTGCCTGGGTGGGACAGATGAACACTGAAGCTTTCTTT. Protein sequence: CAWVGQMNTEAFF.

This clone appeared once. The J gene is TRBJ2-7, the V gene TRBV27; possible D gene TRBD1, 6 bases. CDR1 and CDR2 (germline): MNHEY, SMNVEV (reference sequence). This CDR3 has 16 residues. V lost 5 bases and J 2 bases, leaving 19 bases between the germline ends. The CDR3 is CASSRQGPAITYEQYF. CDR3 sequence (DNA): TGTGCCAGCAGTCGTCAGGGGCCAGCAATCACCTACGAGCAGTACTTC.

The chain carries TRBV19 and TRBJ2-5; perhaps TRBD1 as D (5 bases). Per germline, CDR1 LNHDA and CDR2 SQIVND (reference sequence). Trimming cost V 6 bases and J 5 bases, with 13 bases left between them. CDR3 length: 13 residues. The DNA of the CDR3 is TGTGCCAGTAGGAGGTCAGGGTTGGAGACCCAGTACTTC. Translation: CASRRSGLETQYF.

Only a few counts were recorded for this clone. The same CDR3 arises from other DNA sequences in this sample as well. The chain joins TRBV30 to TRBJ1-5, with unresolved D. The CDR3 spans 13 residues. V lost 0 bases to trimming and J lost 4 bases, with 7 bases between them. The germline gives CDR1 GTSNPN, CDR2 SVGIG (reference sequence). Here the CDR3 reads CAWSVQGNQPQHF. As DNA, the CDR3 is TGTGCCTGGAGTGTACAAGGGAATCAGCCCCAGCATTTT.

The rearrangement joins TRBV6-5 to TRBJ2-2, with D maybe TRBD1 (5 bases). The CDR3 is made up of 12 amino acids. Per the germline V gene, CDR1 is MNHEY and CDR2 is SVGAGI. V dropped 8 bases and J dropped 1 base, with 5 bases sitting between them. In DNA form, the CDR3 reads TGTGCCAGCCAGGGGAACACCGGGGAGCTGTTTTTT. It encodes CASQGNTGELFF.

The chain is built from TRBV12-3 or TRBV12-4 and TRBJ1-4; D call uncertain. The V gene lost 4 bases and the J gene lost 9 bases, with 12 bases spanning the gap. There are 13 residues in the CDR3. The CDR3 region has the DNA TGTGCCAGCAGTTCTTTGGGGAAGCAAAAACTGTTTTTT. Residues: CASSSLGKQKLFF.

The chain uses TRBV19 and TRBJ2-5; D remains unclear. Germline V CDR1 and CDR2: LNHDA, SQIVND (reference sequence). The CDR3 is 13 residues long. V was pared by 3 bases and J by 5 bases, with 10 bases between. CDR3: CASSIQGEETQYF. The CDR3 DNA reads as TGTGCCAGTAGTATTCAAGGTGAGGAGACCCAGTACTTC. Complete variable domain (other parts from reference TRBV19 and TRBJ2-5): DGGITQSPKYLFRKEGQNVTLSCEQNLNHDAMYWYRQDPGQGLRLIYYSQIVNDFQKGDIAEGYSVSREKKESFPLTVTSAQKNPTAFYLCASSIQGEETQYFGPGTRLLVL.

The chain has TRBV6-5 and TRBJ1-1; no definite D call. The CDR3 covers 15 residues. Germline loops: CDR1 MNHEY, CDR2 SVGAGI. Trimming stripped 7 bases from V and 3 bases from J, with 18 bases between. The chain's CDR3 is CASTGRRFGDTEAFF. CDR3 in DNA: TGTGCCAGCACCGGCAGGCGGTTCGGGGACACTGAAGCTTTCTTT.

The genes are TRBV19 and TRBJ2-5, with 10 bases lining up with TRBD2. This CDR3 has 18 amino acids. After removal of 5 bases from V and 6 bases from J, the junction contained 18 bases not matched to a gene. The germline V gene encodes CDR1 LNHDA and CDR2 SQIVND (reference sequence). DNA for the CDR3: TGTGCCAGTAGTCCTCTTAGCGGGGGGTCTCTTTTGGGACAGACCCAGTACTTC. It is translated as CASSPLSGGSLLGQTQYF.

The gene calls are TRBV18 and TRBJ1-5; no clear D. This CDR3 comprises 15 residues. V gave up 3 bases and J gave up 2 bases, with 11 bases separating them. Germline V gene data show CDR1 as KGHSH and CDR2 as LQKENI. The CDR3 DNA follows: TGTGCCAGCTCACCGGAGGGAAAAGGCAATCAGCCCCAGCATTTT. It codes for CASSPEGKGNQPQHF.

The CDR3 DNA reads as TGTGCCAGCTCACTACTAGCGAAGGGAGATACGCAGTATTTT. It encodes CASSLLAKGDTQYF. The gene calls are TRBV18 and TRBJ2-3, with 7 positions matching TRBD2. The germline V gene encodes CDR1 KGHSH and CDR2 LQKENI. CDR3 length equals 14 residues. V lost 4 bases, J lost 5 bases, and 6 bases stayed unmatched.

The chain carries TRBV6-4 and TRBJ2-7; TRBD1 might be the D (5 bases). This CDR3 contains 14 residues. Germline CDR1 is MRHNA and CDR2 is SNTAGT. Trimming took 8 bases from V and 2 from J, leaving 16 bases between them. The CDR3 DNA reads TGTGCCAGCTCTCCCAATGACAGAACCTACGAGCAGTACTTC. Amino acids: CASSPNDRTYEQYF.

This chain connects TRBV25-1 to TRBJ1-5; weak D call: TRBD1 (6 bases). This CDR3 region has 14 residues. V gave up 6 bases and J gave up 4 bases, with 13 bases separating them. Germline V gene lookup returns CDR1 MGHDK and CDR2 SYGVNS. This CDR3 reads CASRETGINQPQHF. The DNA of the CDR3 is TGTGCCAGCAGAGAGACAGGCATTAATCAGCCCCAGCATTTT. The full variable domain, in which reference TRBV25-1 and TRBJ1-5 provide the parts outside the CDR3, is EADIYQTPRYLVIGTGKKITLECSQTMGHDKMYWYQQDPGMELHLIHYSYGVNSTEKGDLSSESTVSRIRTEHFPLTLESARPSHTSQYLCASRETGINQPQHFGDGTRLSIL.

The CDR3 DNA is TGTGCCAGTAGTATCCATTCCCGCGGGGGTGAAAAACTGTTTTTT. This encodes CASSIHSRGGEKLFF. The chain joins TRBV19 to TRBJ1-4; a possible D gene is TRBD1 (5 bases). The length of the CDR3 is 15 residues. V lost 3 bases and J 7 bases, leaving 15 bases between the germline ends. The germline CDR1 and CDR2 sequences are LNHDA and SQIVND (reference sequence). Together with reference TRBV19 and TRBJ1-4, the CDR3 gives the full variable domain: DGGITQSPKYLFRKEGQNVTLSCEQNLNHDAMYWYRQDPGQGLRLIYYSQIVNDFQKGDIAEGYSVSREKKESFPLTVTSAQKNPTAFYLCASSIHSRGGEKLFFGSGTQLSVL.

In regard to this clone: At the DNA level, this CDR3 is encoded by other sequences in the same sample as well. This chain's CDR3 is CASSANQPQHF. In nucleotides, the CDR3 is TGTGCCAGCAGCGCGAATCAGCCCCAGCATTTT. The chain combines TRBV2 with TRBJ1-5; unclear D gene. The V gene lost 6 bases and the J gene lost 4 bases, with 4 bases spanning the gap. This CDR3 has 11 amino acids. Per the germline V gene, CDR1 is SNHLY and CDR2 is FYNNEI. Combining the CDR3 with reference TRBV2 and TRBJ1-5 gives the whole variable domain EPEVTQTPSHQVTQMGQEVILRCVPISNHLYFYWYRQILGQKVEFLVSFYNNEISEKSEIFDDQFSVERPDGSNFTLKIRSTKLEDSAMYFCASSANQPQHFGDGTRLSIL.

This clone was seen once. The rearrangement links TRBV11-1 to TRBJ2-7; 7 nucleotides line up with TRBD1. The CDR3 consists of 13 residues. The J segment lost 3 bases and the V segment lost 2 bases, leaving 1 base of the junction unmatched. The germline gives CDR1 SGHAT, CDR2 FQDESV (reference sequence). The CDR3 DNA is TGTGCCAGCAGCTTACGGGACAGCTACGAGCAGTACTTC. As protein: CASSLRDSYEQYF.

This sequence joins TRBV5-5 and TRBJ1-4; no clear D gene. The CDR3 has 16 amino acids. Trimming shortened V by 0 bases and J by 8 bases, and 17 bases separated the two germline ends. Germline V CDR1 and CDR2: SGHKS, YYEKEE (reference sequence). CDR3 residues: CASSLDSQPVREKLFF. CDR3 DNA sequence: TGTGCCAGCAGCTTGGACTCCCAACCCGTTAGAGAAAAACTGTTTTTT. The full variable domain, rest sourced from reference TRBV5-5 and TRBJ1-4, is DAGVTQSPTHLIKTRGQQVTLRCSPISGHKSVSWYQQVLGQGPQFIFQYYEKEERGRGNFPDRFSARQFPNYSSELNVNALLLGDSALYLCASSLDSQPVREKLFFGSGTQLSVL.

The J gene is TRBJ2-7, the V gene TRBV7-8; D gene uncertain. CDR3 length equals 14 residues. The V gene's germline CDR1 is SGHVS and CDR2 FQNEAQ. Between the trimmed V and J ends, which lost 5 bases and 0 bases, there was a span of 11 bases. This CDR3 is CASSRVKSSYEQYF. The CDR3 DNA reads TGTGCCAGCAGCAGGGTAAAGAGCTCCTACGAGCAGTACTTC.